The next 11 T cell receptor beta chains were all read from a single sample in a study of T cells after yellow fever vaccination. TCRdb ran MiXCR on the 5' RACE reads and lists one entry per CDR3 protein. Here the sample spans around 310,000 distinct CDR3 sequences, more than 8.5% being singletons. The sample consisted of PBMCs, taken on the day of the first yellow fever vaccination. Source of these receptors: a man between 18 and 29 years old who received the YFV17D yellow fever vaccine.

The chain recombines TRBV5-1 with TRBJ2-3, with D unclear. The CDR3 loop spans 18 amino acids. The germline V gene encodes CDR1 SGHRS and CDR2 YFSETQ. V was cut by 0 bases and J by 0 bases, with 17 bases left in between. The CDR3 reads CASSLAPIRFGSTDTQYF. CDR3 nucleotide sequence: TGCGCCAGCAGCTTGGCTCCGATCCGGTTTGGAAGCACAGATACGCAGTATTTT.

This clonotype was detected a few times. This chain uses TRBV5-5 with TRBJ1-2; D unresolved. The CDR3 is 12 amino acids. CDR1 is SGHKS and CDR2 is YYEKEE in the germline V gene (reference sequence). Trimming removed 1 base at V and 7 bases at J, with 8 bases between. CDR3 sequence (DNA): TGTGCCAGCAGCTTGCAGCGAGTTGGCTACACCTTC. Encoded protein: CASSLQRVGYTF.

The chain carries TRBV12-3 or TRBV12-4 and TRBJ1-4, with 7 nucleotides matching TRBD1. The ends lost 2 bases at V and 7 bases at J; junction bases unmatched: 19. The CDR3 length is 19 residues. The CDR3 region is CASSLPKEQGSDLGEKLFF. CDR3 DNA sequence: TGTGCCAGCAGTTTACCGAAAGAACAGGGGTCGGACCTCGGTGAAAAACTGTTTTTT.

This clonotype was recorded only once. This may stem from a read error, because a much larger clone lies one nucleotide away. This sequence joins TRBV11-2 and TRBJ2-1, with 9 bases lining up with TRBD1. The CDR3 consists of 17 residues. J was trimmed by 7 bases and V by 8 bases; bases with no gene match: 18. Germline CDR1 reads SGHAT; CDR2 reads FQNNGV. The CDR3 spells CASGTPWGRDRENEQFF. DNA of the CDR3: TGTGCCAGCGGCACACCCTGGGGCCGGGACAGGGAGAATGAGCAGTTCTTC.

Comment on this clonotype: Being one base from a much bigger clone, this may be a read error. The CDR3 loop reads CSTKTGRSGNQPQHF. The DNA for the CDR3 is TGCAGTACCAAGACTGGGCGGTCGGGCAATCAGCCCCAGCATTTT. The chain joins TRBV20-1 to TRBJ1-5, with D hard to call. Trimming removed 8 bases from V and 2 bases from J, with 19 bases in between. In germline, CDR1 is DFQATT, CDR2 SNEGSKA (reference sequence). CDR3 length equals 15 residues.

This clonotype was counted a few times. The chain carries TRBV4-1 and TRBJ1-2; 9 bases fit TRBD1. In germline, CDR1 is MGHRA, CDR2 YSYEKL. The CDR3 spans 15 residues. The junction had 7 bases not matched to a gene; V was cut back by 4 bases and J by 4 bases. This CDR3 reads CASSLPGQGFYGYTF. The CDR3 DNA reads as TGCGCCAGCAGCCTGCCGGGACAGGGATTCTATGGCTACACCTTC.

This clonotype was found many times. The chain couples TRBV29-1 to TRBJ1-1, with D perhaps TRBD1 (5 bases). Between the trimmed V and J ends, which lost 3 bases and 7 bases, there was a span of 9 bases. Germline CDR1 reads SQVTM; CDR2 reads ANQGSEA. This CDR3 region has 11 residues. The CDR3 here is CSVERDFEAFF. The CDR3, as DNA: TGCAGCGTTGAGCGGGACTTTGAAGCTTTCTTT.

Many counts were recorded for this clonotype. The chain employs TRBV4-1 and TRBJ1-1; the D is unclear. CDR3 length equals 14 residues. Germline-derived CDR1 and CDR2 are MGHRA and YSYEKL. Trimming removed 1 base at V and 1 base at J, with 7 bases between. The CDR3 loop is CASSQAEANTEAFF. CDR3 nucleotides: TGCGCCAGCAGCCAAGCAGAGGCGAACACTGAAGCTTTCTTT.

The J gene is TRBJ2-7, the V gene TRBV7-3; TRBD1 is a possible D gene (7 bases). The germline V and J ends were trimmed by 2 bases and 5 bases, with 16 bases remaining between them. The V gene's germline CDR1 is SGHTA and CDR2 FQGTGA. The CDR3 loop spans 15 amino acids. Here the CDR3 reads CASSLQGGSIDEQYF. CDR3 nucleotide sequence: TGTGCCAGCAGCTTACAGGGGGGAAGTATCGACGAGCAGTACTTC.

This clonotype has a handful of counts. The V call is TRBV20-1, the J call TRBJ2-7, with D possibly being TRBD2 (6 bases). V was trimmed by 6 bases and J by 3 bases, leaving 27 bases between them. There are 17 residues in the CDR3. Germline V gene data show CDR1 as DFQATT and CDR2 as SNEGSKA (reference sequence). The CDR3, as DNA: TGCAGTGCAACTCCGATTGCGGGGCCCGGAGGGTACTACGAGCAGTACTTC. This encodes CSATPIAGPGGYYEQYF.

The chain carries TRBV5-8 and TRBJ2-7; the D gene is possibly TRBD2 (5 bases). This CDR3 is built from 13 residues. Trimming took 7 bases from V and 6 from J, leaving 17 bases between them. Germline CDR1 reads SGHTS; CDR2 reads YDEGEE. As DNA, the CDR3 is TGTGCCAGCGGACCCGCGGGCCTCTTCGAGCAGTACGTC. Protein sequence: CASGPAGLFEQYV.